This passage covers 9 T cell receptor beta chains from one sample sequenced in a study of T cell responses to AZD1222 COVID-19 vaccine. The assay was immunoSEQ multiplex PCR, and TCRdb's table has in-frame clones only and misses some. The sample carries around 150,000 clones, about 90% recorded once. The material was peripheral blood, obtained on day 0 of AZD1222 vaccination. The receptors derive from an adult in good health.

In its sample, this clone ranks as medium-sized. This chain connects TRBV28 to TRBJ1-5; D remains unclear. CDR1 and CDR2 (germline): MDHEN, SYDVKM. The V end lost 4 bases, the J end lost 2 bases, and 9 bases lay between the germline ends. The CDR3 totals 14 residues. This CDR3 reads CASSYHQGNQPQHF. For the CDR3, the DNA is TGTGCCAGCAGTTACCACCAAGGCAATCAGCCCCAGCATTTT.

V and J are TRBV6-5 and TRBJ1-6, with a weak D call TRBD1 (6 bases). The CDR3 runs to 15 residues. Germline-derived CDR1 and CDR2 are MNHEY and SVGAGI. Between the trimmed V and J ends, which lost 1 base and 7 bases, there was a span of 11 bases. The CDR3 DNA reads as TGTGCCAGCAGTTACTTGACAGGACGAAATTCACCCCTCCACTTT. It translates to CASSYLTGRNSPLHF.

J is TRBJ2-2 and V is TRBV25-1; D ambiguous. Trimming stripped 5 bases from V and 8 bases from J, with 9 bases between. There are 12 residues in the CDR3. From germline, CDR1 is MGHDK and CDR2 SYGVNS. The CDR3 DNA reads as TGTGCCAGCAGTTTGAGCGAAGGGGAGCTGTTTTTT. Translated: CASSLSEGELFF.

This clone was picked up a small number of times. The rearrangement uses TRBV11-3 and TRBJ2-1; no firm D call. The CDR3 length is 12 residues. With 0 bases removed from V and 8 bases from J, the gap between germline ends came to 5 bases. CDR1 SGHNT and CDR2 YENEEA come from the germline V gene. Here the CDR3 reads CASSLESHEQFF. For the CDR3, the DNA is TGTGCCAGCAGCTTAGAAAGTCATGAGCAGTTCTTC.

The J gene is TRBJ1-2, the V gene TRBV24-1; D ambiguous. Looked up from germline, CDR1 is KGHDR and CDR2 is SFDVKD. The CDR3 runs 14 residues. Trimming removed 6 bases at V and 0 bases at J, with 10 bases between. As DNA, the CDR3 is TGTGCCACCAGTAGCTCAGATGCTAACTATGGCTACACCTTC. Translating gives CATSSSDANYGYTF.

This chain uses TRBV7-6 with TRBJ1-3; 9 nucleotides match TRBD1. Germline CDR1 is SGHVS and CDR2 is FNYEAQ. The junction had 8 bases not matched to a gene; V was cut back by 5 bases and J by 0 bases. The CDR3 runs 17 residues. CDR3 DNA: TGTGCCAGCAGCGGGACAGGGAGGAAGAGCTCTGGAAACACCATATATTTT. Translation gives CASSGTGRKSSGNTIYF.

V gene TRBV2 combines with J gene TRBJ2-2, with D possibly matching TRBD1 (6 bases). This CDR3 comprises 17 residues. Germline assignment: CDR1 SNHLY and CDR2 FYNNEI. V was clipped by 5 bases and J by 4 bases, with 20 bases between them. CDR3 protein: CASSRDIRPSGTGELFF. Here the CDR3 DNA reads TGTGCCAGCAGTCGGGACATCAGACCAAGTGGCACCGGGGAGCTGTTTTTT.

This sequence joins TRBV6-2 or TRBV6-3 and TRBJ1-5; D gene unclear. V lost 1 base, J lost 0 bases, and 7 bases lay in between. The germline V gene has CDR1 MNHEY and CDR2 SVGEGT. This CDR3 is 15 amino acids long. This CDR3 is CASSYFRPSNQPQHF. CDR3 nucleotides: TGTGCCAGCAGTTACTTCAGACCTAGCAATCAGCCCCAGCATTTT.

V is TRBV18 and J is TRBJ1-5; no firm D call. CDR1 is KGHSH and CDR2 is LQKENI in the germline V gene. Between the trimmed V and J ends, which lost 3 bases and 7 bases, there was a span of 16 bases. The CDR3 is 15 residues long. The CDR3 region has the DNA TGTGCCAGCTCACCTTCCCGGGGTGGGCGGCAGCCCCAGCATTTT. This gives the protein CASSPSRGGRQPQHF. Full variable domain (rest looked up from reference TRBV18 and TRBJ1-5): NAGVMQNPRHLVRRRGQEARLRCSPMKGHSHVYWYRQLPEEGLKFMVYLQKENIIDESGMPKERFSAEFPKEGPSILRIQQVVRGDSAAYFCASSPSRGGRQPQHFGDGTRLSIL.